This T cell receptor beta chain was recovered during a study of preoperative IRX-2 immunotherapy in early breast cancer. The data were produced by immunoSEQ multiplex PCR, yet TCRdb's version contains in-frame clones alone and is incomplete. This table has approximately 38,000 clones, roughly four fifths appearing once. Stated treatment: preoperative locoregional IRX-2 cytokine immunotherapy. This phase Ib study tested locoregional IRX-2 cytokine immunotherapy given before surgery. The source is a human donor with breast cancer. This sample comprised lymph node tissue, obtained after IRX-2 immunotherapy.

The CDR3 loop reads CASSQDLAVRNVLTF. The CDR3 DNA is TGCGCCAGCAGCCAAGATCTGGCAGTCCGGAACGTCCTGACTTTC. This rearrangement joins TRBV1 to TRBJ2-6. TRBV1 is noted as a pseudogene. This CDR3 comprises 15 residues.